Presented here are 23 T cell receptor beta chains from one specimen sequenced in a study of T cell clones after liver transplantation. Generated by immunoSEQ multiplex PCR, the TCRdb table keeps only in-frame clones and is missing some. Here the sample spans tens of thousands of clones, around 93% being singletons. The input for sequencing was CD8+ T cells from blood, taken less than 28 months after liver transplant. These TCRs come from a human patient who received a liver transplant. Some T cells may trace back to the graft donor.

The chain links TRBV6-4 to TRBJ2-3, with 10 bases that match TRBD2. Germline CDR1 reads MRHNA; CDR2 reads SNTAGT. This CDR3 contains 16 residues. The V gene end was trimmed by 0 bases and the J gene end by 0 bases; junction bases not matched to a gene: 0. The CDR3 spells CASSDSTSGSTDTQYF. The CDR3 DNA sequence: TGTGCCAGCAGTGACTCGACTAGCGGGAGCACAGATACGCAGTATTTT.

The chain uses TRBV28 and TRBJ2-2; 12 positions match TRBD2. Losses at the gene ends were 7 bases for V and 5 bases for J; bases not matched to a gene: 23. Germline assignment: CDR1 MDHEN and CDR2 SYDVKM. The CDR3 covers 21 residues. The CDR3 DNA reads as TGTGCCAGCACCGCCGTAGGGTGGCAGGCCGGGACTAGCGGGTATACCGGGGAGCTGTTTTTT. Protein: CASTAVGWQAGTSGYTGELFF.

This chain uses TRBV15 with TRBJ2-1, with D perhaps given as TRBD1 or TRBD2 (5 bases each). The CDR3 contains 15 residues. Trimming took 0 bases from V and 9 from J, leaving 15 bases between them. Germline values: CDR1 LNHNV, CDR2 YYDKDF (reference sequence). The CDR3 here is CATSRDRGSRSEQFF. The CDR3 bases are TGTGCCACCAGCAGAGATCGGGGCAGTAGGAGTGAGCAGTTCTTC.

V and J are TRBV27 and TRBJ2-7; 10 bases fit TRBD1. Germline loops: CDR1 MNHEY, CDR2 SMNVEV (reference sequence). CDR3 length equals 14 residues. After removal of 6 bases from V and 6 bases from J, the junction contained 8 bases not matched to a gene. The CDR3 DNA is TGTGCCAGCAGCCCCGGGACAGGGGCGTTCGAGCAGTACTTC. It yields the protein CASSPGTGAFEQYF.

The J gene is TRBJ2-1, the V gene TRBV2; the D is unclear. The V end was cut by 8 bases, the J end by 7 bases, with 12 bases between. Germline V CDR1 and CDR2: SNHLY, FYNNEI. The CDR3 is made up of 12 amino acids. The CDR3 reads CASVGGRNEQFF. The CDR3 DNA sequence: TGTGCCAGCGTGGGCGGACGAAATGAGCAGTTCTTC.

This clone appeared a single time. The chain links TRBV4-2 to TRBJ2-1; D unresolved. CDR1 is LGHNA, CDR2 YNFKEQ, per germline. V was cut by 4 bases and J by 5 bases, with 15 bases left in between. This CDR3 comprises 15 residues. CDR3 in DNA: TGTGCCAGCAGCCCATCAAACGCCAATAACAATGAGCAGTTCTTC. Its translation is CASSPSNANNNEQFF.

The rearrangement uses TRBV6-1 and TRBJ1-2; D call uncertain. Deletions cut 7 bases from V and 6 bases from J, with 18 bases between. CDR3 length: 14 residues. Germline V lookup: CDR1 MNHNS, CDR2 SASEGT. The CDR3 protein is CASTPGWPRDGYTF. The CDR3, as DNA: TGTGCCAGCACCCCCGGTTGGCCGAGGGATGGCTACACCTTC.

V and J are TRBV2 and TRBJ2-4, with D maybe TRBD1 (5 bases). Germline V lookup: CDR1 SNHLY, CDR2 FYNNEI. V was pared by 9 bases and J by 3 bases, with 18 bases between. There are 15 residues in the CDR3. This chain's CDR3 is CASTQRLDSKNIQYF. The CDR3 bases are TGTGCCAGTACGCAGAGGCTCGACAGCAAAAACATTCAGTACTTC. Filled out from reference TRBV2 and TRBJ2-4, the complete variable domain reads EPEVTQTPSHQVTQMGQEVILRCVPISNHLYFYWYRQILGQKVEFLVSFYNNEISEKSEIFDDQFSVERPDGSNFTLKIRSTKLEDSAMYFCASTQRLDSKNIQYFGAGTRLSVL.

This clone was counted once. V and J are TRBV7-3 and TRBJ2-7; D not certain. The germline CDR1 and CDR2 sequences are SGHTA and FQGTGA. The CDR3 loop spans 15 amino acids. The V end was cut by 4 bases, the J end by 0 bases, with 13 bases between. CDR3 DNA: TGTGCCAGCAGCTCCCCGCCCAGGAGCTCCTACGAGCAGTACTTC. Translating it yields CASSSPPRSSYEQYF.

This chain links TRBV27 with TRBJ1-2, with 11 bases aligning to TRBD1. V lost 0 bases, J lost 5 bases, and 5 bases stayed unmatched. CDR1 and CDR2 (germline): MNHEY, SMNVEV (reference sequence). The CDR3 covers 16 residues. CDR3 nucleotide sequence: TGTGCCAGCAGTTTATCCCCCCGGGACAGGGGGTATGGCTACACCTTC. Encoded protein: CASSLSPRDRGYGYTF.

Concerning this clone: The same CDR3 also results from other DNA sequences found in this sample. Written as DNA, the CDR3 is TGTGCCACCAGCAGAGATTTATCGTCCTCCTACGAGCAGTACTTC. It is translated as CATSRDLSSSYEQYF. The chain combines TRBV15 with TRBJ2-7; D uncertain. This CDR3 spans 15 amino acids. V shed 0 bases and J shed 0 bases, with 9 bases lying between them. Germline loops: CDR1 LNHNV, CDR2 YYDKDF (reference sequence).

The chain employs TRBV5-1 and TRBJ2-7; D is uncertain. CDR1 SGHRS and CDR2 YFSETQ come from the germline V gene. Trimming shortened V by 0 bases and J by 2 bases, and 6 bases separated the two germline ends. This CDR3 has 13 residues. The CDR3: CASSLGEAYEQYF. The DNA of the CDR3 is TGCGCCAGCAGCTTGGGGGAAGCCTACGAGCAGTACTTC.

This clone showed up just a few times. The rearrangement joins TRBV9 to TRBJ2-3, with 9 bases identical to TRBD2. Germline assignment: CDR1 SGDLS and CDR2 YYNGEE. The CDR3 has 15 residues. V gave up 4 bases and J gave up 2 bases; unmatched junction bases: 5. The CDR3 DNA sequence: TGTGCCAGCAGCATCGGACTAGCGCACACAGATACGCAGTATTTT. Translation: CASSIGLAHTDTQYF.

The chain uses TRBV28 and TRBJ2-7; possibly TRBD1 for D (6 bases). The CDR3 contains 13 residues. In germline, CDR1 is MDHEN, CDR2 SYDVKM. Trimming cost V 3 bases and J 5 bases, with 11 bases left between them. DNA for the CDR3: TGTGCCAGCAGTTTCGCAGGGGATAACGAGCAGTACTTC. Translating it yields CASSFAGDNEQYF.

The chain links TRBV5-7 to TRBJ2-7; 9 bases map to TRBD1. TRBV5-7 counts as an open reading frame of uncertain function. The V segment lost 4 bases and the J segment 2 bases; nucleotides outside the gene matches: 4. This CDR3 is built from 14 residues. The CDR3 nucleotides read TGTGCCAGCAGCCGGGACAGGGTAACCTACGAGCAGTACTTC. Translating it yields CASSRDRVTYEQYF.

The chain uses TRBV9 and TRBJ2-5; D is ambiguous. There are 14 residues in the CDR3. Germline CDR1 SGDLS, CDR2 YYNGEE. Trimming left V 1 base short and J 2 bases short, with 9 bases between. The CDR3: CASSVKPAQETQYF. The CDR3 region has the DNA TGTGCCAGCAGCGTAAAGCCCGCGCAAGAGACCCAGTACTTC. The full variable domain, its missing parts supplied by reference TRBV9 and TRBJ2-5, is DSGVTQTPKHLITATGQRVTLRCSPRSGDLSVYWYQQSLDQGLQFLIQYYNGEERAKGNILERFSAQQFPDLHSELNLSSLELGDSALYFCASSVKPAQETQYFGPGTRLLVL.

J is TRBJ2-3 and V is TRBV28, with D perhaps given as TRBD1 or TRBD2 (5 bases each). CDR3 size: 14 residues. V lost 10 bases and J 0 bases, leaving 14 bases between the germline ends. Germline loops: CDR1 MDHEN, CDR2 SYDVKM. CDR3 nucleotides: TGTGCCACCGACCGAGGGGTCAGCACAGATACGCAGTATTTT. Translation gives CATDRGVSTDTQYF. Supplemented by reference TRBV28 and TRBJ2-3, the full variable domain reads DVKVTQSSRYLVKRTGEKVFLECVQDMDHENMFWYRQDPGLGLRLIYFSYDVKMKEKGDIPEGYSVSREKKERFSLILESASTNQTSMYLCATDRGVSTDTQYFGPGTRLTVL.

This sequence joins TRBV11-3 and TRBJ2-5; D is undetermined. The V gene's germline CDR1 is SGHNT and CDR2 YENEEA. V was cut by 0 bases and J by 5 bases, with 13 bases left in between. There are 15 residues in the CDR3. CDR3 DNA: TGTGCCAGCAGCTTAGAACCACGGGTTTGGGAGACCCAGTACTTC. It is translated as CASSLEPRVWETQYF.

The J gene is TRBJ2-7, the V gene TRBV19, with D hard to call. CDR1 and CDR2 (germline): LNHDA, SQIVND (reference sequence). This CDR3 is built from 13 residues. The germline V and J ends were trimmed by 4 bases and 4 bases, with 11 bases remaining between them. The CDR3 nucleotides read TGTGCCAGTAGTAACGGTTTCCGGTACGAGCAGTACTTC. It encodes CASSNGFRYEQYF.

For this clone: This specimen includes other DNA sequences encoding the same CDR3. The V and J genes are TRBV29-1 and TRBJ2-7; D possibly corresponds to TRBD2 (6 bases). V was trimmed by 1 base and J by 0 bases, leaving 10 bases between them. Germline V gene lookup returns CDR1 SQVTM and CDR2 ANQGSEA. The CDR3 runs to 14 residues. CDR3 sequence reads: CSVEGDGSSYEQYF. The CDR3 DNA is TGCAGCGTTGAAGGAGACGGGAGCTCCTACGAGCAGTACTTC.

This clone ranks as medium-sized. This chain joins TRBV4-3 and TRBJ2-5, with a weak D call TRBD2 (5 bases). Germline V gene lookup returns CDR1 LGHNA and CDR2 YSLEER. V lost 2 bases, J lost 4 bases, and 14 bases lay in between. This CDR3 is built from 15 residues. CDR3 residues: CASSQSIEGGETQYF. CDR3 DNA: TGCGCCAGCAGCCAAAGCATCGAGGGCGGAGAGACCCAGTACTTC.

This clone came up once. V gene TRBV27 combines with J gene TRBJ2-3; D gene ambiguous. From germline, CDR1 is MNHEY and CDR2 SMNVEV (reference sequence). The CDR3 has 15 amino acids. The V gene lost 8 bases and the J gene lost 4 bases, with 19 bases spanning the gap. The CDR3 DNA reads TGTGCCAGCCATACCTCCCCGGGTCGAGCAGATACGCAGTATTTT. Its translation is CASHTSPGRADTQYF.

The chain joins TRBV27 to TRBJ1-5; perhaps TRBD1 as D (5 bases). Germline assignment: CDR1 MNHEY and CDR2 SMNVEV (reference sequence). V was cut by 8 bases and J by 9 bases, with 8 bases left in between. CDR3 size: 10 residues. The CDR3 DNA reads TGTGCCAGCGGGAGGGGGCCCCAGCATTTT. This encodes CASGRGPQHF.